The sequence of this T cell receptor beta chain was determined in a study of T cells after yellow fever vaccination. The wider study: SMART-Seq v4 Ultra Low Input handled preparation of low-cell-number fractions. Study-level results: Post-booster reappearance was seen for most primary-vaccination clones (around 97% CD4, roughly 86% CD8).

This clonotype was recorded many times. Antigen: not known. The TCR cDNA carried a universal primer site and UMIs from 5'RACE template switching. TCRdb reprocessed the 5' RACE reads with MiXCR, giving one entry per CDR3 protein. The sample lists 200,000 to 300,000 distinct CDR3 sequences, about 3.7% occurring once. Trimming took 0 bases from V and 1 from J, leaving 6 bases between them. This CDR3 is 14 amino acids long. Germline V gene data show CDR1 as SGHRS and CDR2 as YFSETQ. Sequencing was performed on PBMCs, taken 15 days after the yellow fever booster vaccination. The sequence came from a man between 18 and 35 years old who received the YFV17D yellow fever vaccine. The genes are TRBV5-1 and TRBJ2-3, with D perhaps TRBD1 (5 bases). In DNA, the CDR3 is TGCGCCAGCAGCTTGGAAGGGGGCACAGATACGCAGTATTTT. Amino acids: CASSLEGGTDTQYF. Filled out from reference TRBV5-1 and TRBJ2-3, the complete variable domain reads KAGVTQTPRYLIKTRGQQVTLSCSPISGHRSVSWYQQTPGQGLQFLFEYFSETQRNKGNFPGRFSGRQFSNSRSEMNVSTLELGDSALYLCASSLEGGTDTQYFGPGTRLTVL.